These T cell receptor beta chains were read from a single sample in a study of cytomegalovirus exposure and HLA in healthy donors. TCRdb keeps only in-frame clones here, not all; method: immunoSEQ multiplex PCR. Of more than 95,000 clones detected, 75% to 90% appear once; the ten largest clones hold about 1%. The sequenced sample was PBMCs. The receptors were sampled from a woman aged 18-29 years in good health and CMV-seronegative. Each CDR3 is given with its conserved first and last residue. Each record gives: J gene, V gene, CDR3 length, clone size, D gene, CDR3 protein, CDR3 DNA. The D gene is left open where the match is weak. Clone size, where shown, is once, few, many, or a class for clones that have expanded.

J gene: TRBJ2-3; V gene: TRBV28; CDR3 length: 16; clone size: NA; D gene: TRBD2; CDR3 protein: CASSPFAGGDTDTQYF; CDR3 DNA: TGTGCCAGCAGTCCCTTTGCGGGGGGAGACACAGATACGCAGTATTTT
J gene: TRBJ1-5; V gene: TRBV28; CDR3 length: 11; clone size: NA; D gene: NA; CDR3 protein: CASSFLQPQHF; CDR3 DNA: TGTGCCAGCAGTTTCTTACAGCCCCAGCATTTT
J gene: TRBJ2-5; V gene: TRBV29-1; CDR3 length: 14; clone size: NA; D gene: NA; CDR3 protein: CSVRGRGSQETQYF; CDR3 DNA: TGCAGCGTTAGAGGGCGGGGTTCACAAGAGACCCAGTACTTC
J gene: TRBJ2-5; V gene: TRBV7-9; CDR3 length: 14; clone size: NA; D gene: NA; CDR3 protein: CASSLGRNKEAQYF; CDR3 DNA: TGTGCCAGCAGCTTAGGTCGTAATAAAGAGGCCCAGTACTTC
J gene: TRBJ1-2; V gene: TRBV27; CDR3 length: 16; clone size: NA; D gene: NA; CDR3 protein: CASSPGTPDANYGYTF; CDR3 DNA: TGTGCCAGCAGTCCCGGGACACCTGACGCTAACTATGGCTACACCTTC
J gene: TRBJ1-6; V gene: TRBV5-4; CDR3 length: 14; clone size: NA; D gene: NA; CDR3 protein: CASSLEQGNSPLHF; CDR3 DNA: TGTGCCAGCAGCTTGGAACAGGGCAATTCACCCCTCCACTTT
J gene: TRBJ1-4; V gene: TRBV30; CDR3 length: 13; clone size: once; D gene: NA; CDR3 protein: CAWRTARNEKLFF; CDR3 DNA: TGTGCCTGGAGGACAGCGCGTAATGAAAAACTGTTTTTT
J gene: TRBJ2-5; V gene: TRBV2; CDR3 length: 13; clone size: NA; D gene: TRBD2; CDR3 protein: CATGLAGEETQYF; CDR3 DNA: TGTGCCACAGGACTAGCGGGAGAAGAGACCCAGTACTTC
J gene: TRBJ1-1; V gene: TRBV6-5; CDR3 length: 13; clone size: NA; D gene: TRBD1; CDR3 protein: CASRTGPNTEAFF; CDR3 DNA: TGTGCCAGCAGGACAGGGCCGAACACTGAAGCTTTCTTT
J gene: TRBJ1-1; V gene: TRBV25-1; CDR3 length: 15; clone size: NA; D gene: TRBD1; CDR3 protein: CASTSQGQGGTEAFF; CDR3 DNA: TGTGCCAGCACATCTCAAGGACAGGGAGGCACTGAAGCTTTCTTT
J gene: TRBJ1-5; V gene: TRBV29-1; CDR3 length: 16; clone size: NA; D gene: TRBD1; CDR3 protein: CSASGQGVFWNQPQHF; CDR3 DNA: TGCAGCGCCTCGGGACAGGGGGTATTTTGGAATCAGCCCCAGCATTTT
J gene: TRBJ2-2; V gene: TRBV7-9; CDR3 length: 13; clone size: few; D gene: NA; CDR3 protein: CASSLQDRGELFF; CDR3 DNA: TGTGCCAGCAGCCTACAGGATCGCGGGGAGCTGTTTTTT
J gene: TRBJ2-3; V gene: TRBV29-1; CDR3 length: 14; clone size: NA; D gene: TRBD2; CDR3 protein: CSVVSGGIADTQYF; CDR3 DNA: TGCAGCGTTGTTAGCGGGGGAATAGCAGATACGCAGTATTTT
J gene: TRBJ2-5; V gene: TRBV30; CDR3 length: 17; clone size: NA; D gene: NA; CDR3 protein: CAWSDTIGAGLVETQYF; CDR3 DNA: TGTGCCTGGAGTGACACGATTGGGGCAGGGCTTGTGGAGACCCAGTACTTC
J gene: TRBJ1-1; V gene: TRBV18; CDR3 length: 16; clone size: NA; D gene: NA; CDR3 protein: CASSPSPEYQGRGAFF; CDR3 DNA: TGTGCCAGCTCACCCTCGCCCGAGTACCAGGGAAGGGGGGCTTTCTTT
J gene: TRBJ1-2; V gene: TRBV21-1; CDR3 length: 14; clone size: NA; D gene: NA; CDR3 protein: CASSLGGANYGYTF; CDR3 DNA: TGTGCCAGCAGCCTTGGAGGGGCTAACTATGGCTACACCTTC
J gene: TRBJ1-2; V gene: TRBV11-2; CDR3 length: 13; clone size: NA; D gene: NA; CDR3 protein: CASSLVEFNGYTF; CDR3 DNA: TGTGCCAGCAGCTTAGTGGAGTTTAATGGCTACACCTTC
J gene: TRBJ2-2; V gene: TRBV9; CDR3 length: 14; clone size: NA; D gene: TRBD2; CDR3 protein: CASSVATSGGELFF; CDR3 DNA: TGTGCCAGCAGCGTAGCTACTAGCGGCGGGGAGCTGTTTTTT
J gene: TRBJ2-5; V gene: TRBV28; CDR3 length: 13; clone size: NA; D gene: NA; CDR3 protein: CASSLGHPETQYF; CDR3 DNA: TGTGCCAGCAGTTTGGGCCATCCGGAGACCCAGTACTTC
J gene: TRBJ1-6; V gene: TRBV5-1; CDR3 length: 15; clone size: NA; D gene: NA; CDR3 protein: CASSLVGRANSPLHF; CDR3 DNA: TGCGCCAGCAGCTTGGTCGGGAGAGCCAATTCACCCCTCCACTTT
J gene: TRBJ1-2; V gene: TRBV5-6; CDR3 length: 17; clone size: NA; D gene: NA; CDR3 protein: CASSLRGFWDKGAGYTF; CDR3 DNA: TGTGCCAGCAGCTTGAGGGGTTTTTGGGACAAAGGGGCCGGCTACACCTTC
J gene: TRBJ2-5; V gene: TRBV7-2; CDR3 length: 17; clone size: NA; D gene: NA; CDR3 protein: CASSLFGTAHGGETQYF; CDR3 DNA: TGTGCCAGCAGCTTATTTGGGACCGCACACGGGGGAGAGACCCAGTACTTC
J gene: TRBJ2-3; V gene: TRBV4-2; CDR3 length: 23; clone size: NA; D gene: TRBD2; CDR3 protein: CASSQYPPRGAGGKLKGTDTQYF; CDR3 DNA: TGTGCCAGCAGCCAATACCCACCGCGGGGAGCGGGGGGGAAGTTAAAGGGCACAGATACGCAGTATTTT
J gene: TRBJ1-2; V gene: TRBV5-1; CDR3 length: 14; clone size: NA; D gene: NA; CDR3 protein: CASSPGEGGYGYTF; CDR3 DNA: TGCGCCAGCAGCCCCGGGGAGGGGGGCTATGGCTACACCTTC
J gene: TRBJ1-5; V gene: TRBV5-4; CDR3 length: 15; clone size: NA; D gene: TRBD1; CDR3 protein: CASSYDRGAFQPQHF; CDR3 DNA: TGTGCCAGCAGCTACGACAGGGGCGCGTTCCAGCCCCAGCATTTT
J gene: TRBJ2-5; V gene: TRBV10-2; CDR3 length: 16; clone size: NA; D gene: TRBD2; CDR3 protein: CASSLSTSGSGETQYF; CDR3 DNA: TGCGCCAGCAGTCTTTCGACTAGCGGGAGCGGAGAGACCCAGTACTTC
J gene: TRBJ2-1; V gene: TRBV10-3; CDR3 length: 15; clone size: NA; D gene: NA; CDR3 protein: CAISDGWVLYNEQFF; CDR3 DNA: TGTGCCATCAGTGACGGGTGGGTTCTATACAATGAGCAGTTCTTC
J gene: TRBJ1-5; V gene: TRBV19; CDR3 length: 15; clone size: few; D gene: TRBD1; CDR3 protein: CASSIERQGAQPQHF; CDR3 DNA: TGTGCCAGTAGTATTGAGCGACAGGGCGCCCAGCCCCAGCATTTT
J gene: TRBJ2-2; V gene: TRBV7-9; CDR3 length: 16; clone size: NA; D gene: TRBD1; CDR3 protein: CASSLVLTGGIGELFF; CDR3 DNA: TGTGCCAGCAGCTTAGTTCTAACAGGGGGCATCGGGGAGCTGTTTTTT
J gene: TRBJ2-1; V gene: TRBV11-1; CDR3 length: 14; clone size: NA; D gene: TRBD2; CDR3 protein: CASSLGTAGGPQFF; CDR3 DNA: TGTGCCAGCAGCTTAGGAACAGCGGGGGGGCCTCAGTTCTTC
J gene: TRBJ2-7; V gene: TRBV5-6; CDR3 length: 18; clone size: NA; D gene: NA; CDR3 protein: CASSRTTIRDFESYEQYF; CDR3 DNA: TGTGCCAGCAGCCGAACGACCATCCGGGACTTCGAGTCCTACGAGCAGTACTTC
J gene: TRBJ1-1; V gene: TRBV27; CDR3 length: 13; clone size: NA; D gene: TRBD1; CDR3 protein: CASKTEGAGEAFF; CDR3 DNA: TGTGCCAGCAAGACCGAGGGGGCCGGTGAAGCTTTCTTT
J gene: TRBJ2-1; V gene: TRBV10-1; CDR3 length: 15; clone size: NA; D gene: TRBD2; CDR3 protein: CASSGIAGGYNEQFF; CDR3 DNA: TGCGCCAGCAGCGGGATAGCGGGGGGTTACAATGAGCAGTTCTTC
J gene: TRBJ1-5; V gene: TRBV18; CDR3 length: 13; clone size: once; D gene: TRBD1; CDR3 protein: CASLTGAGQPQHF; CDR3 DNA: TGTGCCAGCCTTACAGGGGCGGGTCAGCCCCAGCATTTT
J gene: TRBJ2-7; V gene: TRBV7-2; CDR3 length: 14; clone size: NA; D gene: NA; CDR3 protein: CASSFGVSSYEQYF; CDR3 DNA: TGTGCCAGCAGCTTCGGGGTAAGCTCCTACGAGCAGTACTTC
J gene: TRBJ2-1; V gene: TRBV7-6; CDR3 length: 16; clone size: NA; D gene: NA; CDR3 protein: CASSPIVSTAYNEQFF; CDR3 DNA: TGTGCCAGCAGCCCAATAGTTTCGACAGCATACAATGAGCAGTTCTTC
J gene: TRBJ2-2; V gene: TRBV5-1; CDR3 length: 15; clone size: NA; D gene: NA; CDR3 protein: CASSLGAGLTGELFF; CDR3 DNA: TGCGCCAGCAGCTTGGGAGCAGGGCTCACCGGGGAGCTGTTTTTT
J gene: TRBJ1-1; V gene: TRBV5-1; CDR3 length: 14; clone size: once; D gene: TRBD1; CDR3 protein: CASSWGQEGTEAFF; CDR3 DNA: TGCGCCAGCAGCTGGGGACAGGAGGGAACTGAAGCTTTCTTT
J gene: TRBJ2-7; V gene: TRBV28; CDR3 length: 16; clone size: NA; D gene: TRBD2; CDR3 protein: CASSLRLADNSYEQYF; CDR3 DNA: TGTGCCAGCAGTCTGCGACTAGCGGACAACTCCTACGAGCAGTACTTC
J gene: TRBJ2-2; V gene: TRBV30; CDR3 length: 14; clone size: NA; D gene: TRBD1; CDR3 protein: CACKVGRQGRELFF; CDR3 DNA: TGTGCCTGCAAAGTGGGCCGACAGGGCCGGGAGCTGTTTTTT
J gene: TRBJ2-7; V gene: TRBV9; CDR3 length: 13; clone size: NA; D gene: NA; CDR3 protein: CASGGGYSYEQYF; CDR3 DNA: TGTGCCAGCGGCGGCGGGTACTCCTACGAGCAGTACTTC
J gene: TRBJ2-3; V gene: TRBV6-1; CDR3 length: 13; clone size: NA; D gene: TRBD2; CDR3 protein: CASRGTSGDTQYF; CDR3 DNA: TGTGCCAGCCGGGGGACTAGCGGAGATACGCAGTATTTT
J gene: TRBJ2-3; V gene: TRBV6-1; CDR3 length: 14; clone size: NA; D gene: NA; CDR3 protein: CASSETRGRDTQYF; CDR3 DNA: TGTGCCAGCAGTGAAACCCGGGGGAGGGATACGCAGTATTTT
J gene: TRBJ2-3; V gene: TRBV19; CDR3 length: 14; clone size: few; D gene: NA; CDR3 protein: CASSMWGGTDTQYF; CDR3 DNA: TGTGCCAGTAGTATGTGGGGCGGCACAGATACGCAGTATTTT
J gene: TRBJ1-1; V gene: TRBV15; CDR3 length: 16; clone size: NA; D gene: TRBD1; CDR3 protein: CATSRITTGVNTEAFF; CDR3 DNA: TGTGCCACCAGCAGGATAACGACAGGGGTGAACACTGAAGCTTTCTTT
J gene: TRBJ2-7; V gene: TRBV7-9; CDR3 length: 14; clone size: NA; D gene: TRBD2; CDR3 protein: CASSLTSGRAEQYF; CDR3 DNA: TGTGCCAGCAGCTTGACTAGCGGGAGAGCCGAGCAGTACTTC
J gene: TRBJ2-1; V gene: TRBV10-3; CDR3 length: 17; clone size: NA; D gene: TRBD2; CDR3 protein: CAISESQTSGKNNEQFF; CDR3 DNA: TGTGCCATCAGTGAGTCCCAGACTAGCGGGAAGAACAATGAGCAGTTCTTC
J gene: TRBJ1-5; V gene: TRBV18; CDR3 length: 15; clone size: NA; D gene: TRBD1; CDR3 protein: CASSPTTGGNQPQHF; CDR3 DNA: TGTGCCAGCTCACCAACGACAGGGGGCAATCAGCCCCAGCATTTT
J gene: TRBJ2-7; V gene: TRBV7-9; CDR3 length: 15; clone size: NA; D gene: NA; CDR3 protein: CASSFPRDRSYEQYF; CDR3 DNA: TGTGCCAGCAGCTTCCCGCGGGACCGCTCCTACGAGCAGTACTTC
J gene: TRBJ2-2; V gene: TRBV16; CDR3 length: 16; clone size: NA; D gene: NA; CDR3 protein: CASSAPRDLGTGELFF; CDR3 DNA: TGTGCCAGCAGCGCCCCCCGGGACTTGGGCACCGGGGAGCTGTTTTTT
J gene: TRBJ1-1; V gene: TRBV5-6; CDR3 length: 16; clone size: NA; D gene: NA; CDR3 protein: CASSLDNRVLNTEAFF; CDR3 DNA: TGTGCCAGCAGCTTGGACAATCGGGTATTGAACACTGAAGCTTTCTTT
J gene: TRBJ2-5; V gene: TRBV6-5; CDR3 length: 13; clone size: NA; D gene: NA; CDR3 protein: CASRQGTEAAQYF; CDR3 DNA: TGTGCCAGCAGACAGGGTACCGAGGCGGCCCAGTACTTC
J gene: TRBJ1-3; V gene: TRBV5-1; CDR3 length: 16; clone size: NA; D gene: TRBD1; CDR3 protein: CASSLGLQGEGNTIYF; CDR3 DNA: TGCGCCAGCAGCTTGGGCCTACAGGGGGAAGGAAACACCATATATTTT
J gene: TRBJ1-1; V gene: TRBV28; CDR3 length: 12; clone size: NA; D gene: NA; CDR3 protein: CASSPPQGRAFF; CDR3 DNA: TGTGCCAGCAGTCCGCCACAGGGCCGGGCTTTCTTT
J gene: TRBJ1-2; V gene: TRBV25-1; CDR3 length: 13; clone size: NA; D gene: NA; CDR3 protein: CASSVPGGYGYTF; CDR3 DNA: TGTGCCAGCAGTGTTCCCGGGGGTTATGGCTACACCTTC
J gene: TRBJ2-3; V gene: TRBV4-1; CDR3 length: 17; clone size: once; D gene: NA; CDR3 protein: CASSQDRPAGGTDTQYF; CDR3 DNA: TGCGCCAGCAGCCAAGATCGGCCAGCGGGTGGAACAGATACGCAGTATTTT
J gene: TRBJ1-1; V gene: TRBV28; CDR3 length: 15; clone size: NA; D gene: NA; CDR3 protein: CASSLSPTGNTEAFF; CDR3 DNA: TGTGCCAGCAGTTTATCCCCGACAGGGAACACTGAAGCTTTCTTT
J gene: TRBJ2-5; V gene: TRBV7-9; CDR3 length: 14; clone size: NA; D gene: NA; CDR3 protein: CASSLLGLSQTQYF; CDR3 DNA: TGTGCCAGCAGCTTACTCGGACTCTCCCAGACCCAGTACTTC